The clone carrying this T cell receptor (beta chain) was picked up one time. The antigen is unknown. Produced via immunoSEQ multiplex PCR; TCRdb's table is partial and in-frame only. The data contain 90,000 to 130,000 clones, about 70% of them seen just once; the ten biggest clones take up approximately 23%. This sample is drawn from a study of shared clonotypes between healthy human individuals. Study background: CD4 naive and memory got three plates each, CD8 naive two, CD8 memory one.

Study conclusions and caveats: Between a few donors, naive CD4 clonotypes were shared at a level of about 5%.

The length of the CDR3 is 14 residues. V shed 0 bases and J shed 9 bases, with 15 bases lying between them. Germline lookup yields CDR1 SGDLS and CDR2 YYNGEE. The chain has TRBV9 and TRBJ1-2, with D unclear. The sample comprised memory CD8+ T cells sorted from blood. The subset here: CD45RO+ cells pooled with CCR7-negative TemRA cells. The TCR sequence derives from a woman aged 30 to 39 in good health. The CDR3 protein is CASSVVPNTVSYTF. The CDR3, as DNA: TGTGCCAGCAGCGTAGTTCCCAATACCGTTAGCTACACCTTC.